The 25 T cell receptor beta chains in this list originate from one sample, sequenced in a study of blood T cells in healthy people across ages. Next came a second PCR, run for about 6 to 12 cycles, which used a sample-barcoded 5' primer along with a J-beta primer mix. TCRdb fed the 5' RACE reads into MiXCR, producing one record per CDR3 protein. This table holds 1.4 million or so distinct CDR3 sequences, about 42% found once. The sequenced sample was blood. The source of these receptors is a woman between 18 and 30 years old in good health.

This clonotype was seen more than once but under ten times. The V and J genes are TRBV5-5 and TRBJ1-2; tentatively, D is TRBD1 (6 bases). Trimming stripped 5 bases from V and 6 bases from J, with 14 bases between. CDR3 size: 13 residues. Looked up from germline, CDR1 is SGHKS and CDR2 is YYEKEE (reference sequence). The CDR3 loop is CASSPFGGDGYTF. CDR3 bases: TGTGCCAGCAGTCCCTTTGGGGGCGATGGCTACACCTTC.

This clonotype turned up a few times. The chain carries TRBV9 and TRBJ2-4; 10 bases are shared with TRBD2. The J call may be mistaken, given a closer DNA end match to TRBJ2-7. The CDR3 is made up of 15 amino acids. The germline CDR1 and CDR2 sequences are SGDLS and YYNGEE. DNA of the CDR3: TGTGCCAGCAGCGTAGGGACTAGCGGCGACTACGAGCAGTACTTC. This sequence encodes CASSVGTSGDYEQYF.

This chain links TRBV6-4 with TRBJ1-5, with TRBD1 as a possible D gene (5 bases). The CDR3 is 19 amino acids. Trimming shortened V by 2 bases and J by 0 bases, and 20 bases separated the two germline ends. Looked up from germline, CDR1 is MRHNA and CDR2 is SNTAGT. The CDR3 bases are TGTGCCAGCAGTGACAAGGGGTTTCGAACACAGTATAGCAATCAGCCCCAGCATTTT. Its translation is CASSDKGFRTQYSNQPQHF.

The chain has TRBV12-3 or TRBV12-4 and TRBJ2-4, with TRBD2 matching over 7 bases. With V trimmed by 3 bases and J by 13 bases, 12 bases remained unmatched. This CDR3 comprises 14 residues. As DNA, the CDR3 is TGTGCCAGCAGTTTTGGTCCATTGGGGGGGGAGCAGTACTTC. Translating it yields CASSFGPLGGEQYF.

This clonotype has just a few counts. This chain uses TRBV6-5 with TRBJ2-1; the match to TRBD2 covers 7 bases. The length of the CDR3 is 16 residues. V shed 2 bases, J shed 1 base, and the junction held 5 bases outside the gene matches. Germline V lookup: CDR1 MNHEY, CDR2 SVGAGI. The CDR3 sequence is CASSYAAGESYNEQFF. The DNA for the CDR3 is TGTGCCAGCAGTTACGCGGCGGGAGAGTCCTACAATGAGCAGTTCTTC.

This clonotype was counted a few times. This chain joins TRBV28 and TRBJ2-7; TRBD1 matches at 7 bases. The CDR3 extends over 14 amino acids. The V gene end was trimmed by 1 base and the J gene end by 3 bases; junction bases not matched to a gene: 3. Germline CDR1 and CDR2: MDHEN and SYDVKM. In DNA, the CDR3 is TGTGCCAGCAGTTTATCGGGACAGCTCTACGAGCAGTACTTC. This encodes CASSLSGQLYEQYF.

The chain links TRBV11-2 to TRBJ2-7, with TRBD2 identical over 11 bases. Germline values: CDR1 SGHAT, CDR2 FQNNGV. The CDR3 is made up of 17 amino acids. The ends lost 7 bases at V and 7 bases at J; junction bases unmatched: 18. The CDR3 nucleotides are TGTGCCAGCAACCCAGGGATCCTAGCGGGGGGATACAATGAGCAGTACTTC. The encoded protein is CASNPGILAGGYNEQYF.

V is TRBV7-8 and J is TRBJ2-1; 9 bases map to TRBD1. The CDR3 runs to 14 residues. Germline V gives CDR1 SGHVS, CDR2 FQNEAQ. The trim removed 5 bases at V and 9 bases at J, leaving 8 bases unmatched. CDR3 in DNA: TGTGCCAGCAGCATCCGGGACAGGGTACGTGAGCAGTTCTTC. It translates to CASSIRDRVREQFF.

The V call is TRBV7-2, the J call TRBJ2-3, with TRBD2 as a possible D gene (6 bases). The germline V gene has CDR1 SGHTA and CDR2 FQGNSA. V was shortened by 5 bases and J by 0 bases, with 15 bases between the two germline ends. CDR3 length: 16 residues. CDR3 sequence: CASSPNLALSTDTQYF. The CDR3 coding sequence is TGTGCCAGCAGCCCTAACCTAGCGTTGAGCACAGATACGCAGTATTTT.

The genes are TRBV4-1 and TRBJ2-5; 14 bases map to TRBD2. With 0 bases clipped from V and 11 bases from J, the junction kept 11 bases outside the gene matches. The germline CDR1 and CDR2 sequences are MGHRA and YSYEKL. This CDR3 is built from 17 residues. The CDR3 bases are TGCGCCAGCAGCCAAGATGAGGGACTAGCGGGGGAGAATGAGCAGTACTTC. Translation gives CASSQDEGLAGENEQYF.

The chain carries TRBV10-3 and TRBJ2-5, with D possibly being TRBD2 (7 bases). Matching the DNA end better, TRBJ2-1 makes the J call doubtful. The CDR3 extends over 18 amino acids. Germline V lookup: CDR1 ENHRY, CDR2 SYGVKD. CDR3 protein: CAISEGRRGLTYQETQFF. In DNA, the CDR3 is TGTGCCATCAGTGAGGGCAGGCGGGGGCTGACGTACCAAGAGACCCAGTTCTTC.

This clonotype was observed once. This may be a read error: a much more frequent sequence differs by one nucleotide. This chain connects TRBV29-1 to TRBJ2-3; no clear D. The V end lost 4 bases, the J end lost 2 bases, and 4 bases lay between the germline ends. The germline CDR1 and CDR2 sequences are SQVTM and ANQGSEA. The CDR3 runs to 11 residues. CDR3 nucleotides: TGCAGCGTTGGAGTCACAGATACGCAGTATTTT. This codes for CSVGVTDTQYF.

The J gene is TRBJ2-2, the V gene TRBV29-1; D unclear. Germline assignment: CDR1 SQVTM and CDR2 ANQGSEA. The CDR3 covers 11 residues. The V gene lost 4 bases and the J gene lost 1 base, with 1 base spanning the gap. CDR3 residues: CSVVNTGELFF. CDR3 in DNA: TGCAGCGTTGTGAACACCGGGGAGCTGTTTTTT.

The rearrangement links TRBV7-2 to TRBJ2-1; D may match TRBD1 or TRBD2 (5 bases each). V was pared by 11 bases and J by 10 bases, with 15 bases between. The CDR3 has 11 residues. Germline-derived CDR1 and CDR2 are SGHTA and FQGNSA. CDR3 sequence (DNA): TGTGCCTTAACTAGGGGATCAGAGCAGTTCTTC. Translating it yields CALTRGSEQFF.

The genes are TRBV7-9 and TRBJ2-5, with TRBD2 as a possible D gene (6 bases). This CDR3 region has 16 residues. The V gene's germline CDR1 is SEHNR and CDR2 FQNEAQ (reference sequence). With 5 bases removed from V and 11 bases from J, the gap between germline ends came to 27 bases. CDR3 sequence: CASSPAGFSSYNEQYF. DNA of the CDR3: TGTGCCAGCAGCCCAGCGGGCTTTAGCTCCTACAATGAGCAGTACTTC.

The chain employs TRBV6-2 or TRBV6-3 and TRBJ2-1; D perhaps matches TRBD2 (6 bases). This CDR3 comprises 13 residues. CDR1 is MNHEY, CDR2 SVGEGT, per germline. Trimming cost V 6 bases and J 6 bases, with 12 bases left between them. The CDR3 DNA is TGTGCCAGCAGCAGACTAGATGGCAATGAGCAGTTCTTC. Encoded protein: CASSRLDGNEQFF.

This clonotype appeared a few times. This sequence joins TRBV9 and TRBJ2-1, with D unclear. The CDR3 extends over 14 amino acids. Looked up from germline, CDR1 is SGDLS and CDR2 is YYNGEE. Trimming cost V 0 bases and J 8 bases, with 12 bases left between them. The CDR3 protein is CASSVGPLLDEQFF. CDR3 DNA: TGTGCCAGCAGCGTAGGTCCCCTCCTAGATGAGCAGTTCTTC. The full variable domain, rest sourced from reference TRBV9 and TRBJ2-1, is DSGVTQTPKHLITATGQRVTLRCSPRSGDLSVYWYQQSLDQGLQFLIQYYNGEERAKGNILERFSAQQFPDLHSELNLSSLELGDSALYFCASSVGPLLDEQFFGPGTRLTVL.

This clonotype has only a few counts. The genes are TRBV28 and TRBJ1-4; 7 bases align to TRBD1. J was trimmed by 7 bases and V by 5 bases; bases with no gene match: 7. CDR3 size: 14 residues. Germline V gene sequence: CDR1 MDHEN, CDR2 SYDVKM. CDR3 loop: CASSAGGISEKLFF. CDR3 in DNA: TGTGCCAGCAGTGCAGGGGGGATTAGTGAAAAACTGTTTTTT. Looking up the rest from reference TRBV28 and TRBJ1-4 gives the full variable domain: DVKVTQSSRYLVKRTGEKVFLECVQDMDHENMFWYRQDPGLGLRLIYFSYDVKMKEKGDIPEGYSVSREKKERFSLILESASTNQTSMYLCASSAGGISEKLFFGSGTQLSVL.

The chain couples TRBV30 to TRBJ2-7; D uncertain. The V end lost 5 bases, the J end lost 7 bases, and 18 bases lay between the germline ends. This CDR3 has 13 amino acids. Per germline, CDR1 GTSNPN and CDR2 SVGIG (reference sequence). This CDR3 is CAWGVLSKNEQYF. CDR3 sequence (DNA): TGTGCCTGGGGGGTTCTGTCTAAAAATGAGCAGTACTTC.

This rearrangement joins TRBV20-1 to TRBJ2-1; D could derive from TRBD1 or TRBD2 (5 bases each). Germline V lookup: CDR1 DFQATT, CDR2 SNEGSKA (reference sequence). Trimming left V 5 bases short and J 1 base short, with 18 bases between. The CDR3 is 16 amino acids. Written as DNA, the CDR3 is TGCAGTGCTCCAACCAGGGAGTCCAGTTCCTACAATGAGCAGTTCTTC. Protein sequence: CSAPTRESSSYNEQFF.

The J gene is TRBJ2-5, the V gene TRBV20-1, with D unclear. The CDR3 extends over 14 amino acids. Trimming shortened V by 0 bases and J by 1 base, and 9 bases separated the two germline ends. The germline gives CDR1 DFQATT, CDR2 SNEGSKA (reference sequence). DNA of the CDR3: TGCAGTGCTAGAGATTTTCTTACCCAAGAGACCCAGTACTTC. As protein: CSARDFLTQETQYF.

The chain combines TRBV19 with TRBJ2-7; a weak D match, TRBD2 (5 bases). Germline loops: CDR1 LNHDA, CDR2 SQIVND (reference sequence). Deletions cut 8 bases from V and 3 bases from J, with 14 bases between. The CDR3 loop spans 13 amino acids. The CDR3 DNA is TGTGCCAGTCGGACCGCGGGCGACTACGAGCAGTACTTC. Protein: CASRTAGDYEQYF.

This clonotype was detected only a few times. This chain connects TRBV29-1 to TRBJ2-3; 10 bases are a match to TRBD2. The CDR3 sequence is 13 residues long. The V and J ends lost 5 bases and 6 bases, in that order; junction bases with no gene match: 5. Germline CDR1 and CDR2: SQVTM and ANQGSEA. In DNA, the CDR3 is TGCAGCGTTCTAGCGGGAGTACGGGATACGCAGTATTTT. Amino acid sequence: CSVLAGVRDTQYF.

The V and J genes are TRBV4-3 and TRBJ1-1, with TRBD1 identical over 7 bases. CDR3 length: 13 amino acids. V shed 3 bases, J shed 7 bases, and the junction held 5 bases outside the gene matches. Germline CDR1 and CDR2: LGHNA and YSLEER. CDR3 sequence (DNA): TGCGCCAGCAGCCATAACAGGGGCGGTGAAGCTTTCTTT. Residues: CASSHNRGGEAFF.

The chain uses TRBV7-3 and TRBJ2-1; 9 positions agree with TRBD1. Germline V gene sequence: CDR1 SGHTA, CDR2 FQGTGA. CDR3 length: 14 residues. V lost 5 bases to trimming and J lost 7 bases; unmatched junction nucleotides: 6. The CDR3 is CASSVQGAVNEQFF. DNA for the CDR3: TGTGCCAGCAGCGTACAGGGGGCGGTTAATGAGCAGTTCTTC.